The entry below describes one TCR beta chain. The data originate from a study of tumor-infiltrating lymphocytes in localized non-small cell lung cancer. The protocol was immunoSEQ multiplex PCR, while the TCRdb copy is restricted to in-frame clones and leaves out a portion. The repertoire includes 13,000 to 15,000 clones, roughly 76% of them detected once, and 2.5% to 3% sits in the top ten. V lost 2 bases, J lost 7 bases, and 14 bases stayed unmatched. This CDR3 has 16 residues. Germline loops: CDR1 SGHRS, CDR2 YFSETQ. The chain recombines TRBV5-1 with TRBJ2-7; 8 bases fit TRBD2. What was sequenced was lung tumor tissue. The TCR comes from a human donor with non-small cell lung cancer. CDR3 sequence: CASSLQVAGGTGEQYF. CDR3 coding DNA: TGCGCCAGCAGCTTACAGGTGGCGGGAGGAACCGGGGAGCAGTACTTC.